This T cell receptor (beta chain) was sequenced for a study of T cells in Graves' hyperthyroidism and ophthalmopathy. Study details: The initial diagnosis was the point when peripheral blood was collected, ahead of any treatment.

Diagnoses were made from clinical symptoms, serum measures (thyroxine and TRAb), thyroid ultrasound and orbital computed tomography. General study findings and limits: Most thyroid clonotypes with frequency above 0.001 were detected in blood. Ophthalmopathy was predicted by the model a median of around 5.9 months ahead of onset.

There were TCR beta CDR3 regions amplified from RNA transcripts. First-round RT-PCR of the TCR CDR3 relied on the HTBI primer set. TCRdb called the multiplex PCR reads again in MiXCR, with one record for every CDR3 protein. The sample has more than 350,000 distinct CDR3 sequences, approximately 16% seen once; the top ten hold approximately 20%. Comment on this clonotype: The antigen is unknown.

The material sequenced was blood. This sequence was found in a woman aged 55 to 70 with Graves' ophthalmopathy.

The CDR3, as DNA: TGCGCCAGCACCAGCGGGAGCCCCTACGAGCAGTACTTC. It specifies CASTSGSPYEQYF. The chain couples TRBV10-2 to TRBJ2-7, with 8 positions matching TRBD2. This CDR3 region has 13 residues. Losses at the gene ends were 7 bases for V and 2 bases for J; bases not matched to a gene: 4. The germline CDR1 and CDR2 sequences are WSHSY and SAAADI.